The present TCR beta chain was sequenced within a study of cytomegalovirus exposure and HLA in healthy donors. There are 17 residues in the CDR3. The germline gives CDR1 SGDLS, CDR2 YYNGEE. Trimming pared 3 bases from V and 4 bases from J, leaving 22 bases between. PCR involved 60 Vbeta and 13 Jbeta primers. Libraries were prepared by immunoSEQ multiplex PCR; TCRdb keeps only in-frame clonotypes and omits some of them. The sample shows some 86,000 clones, less than 80% of them seen only once. This chain links TRBV9 with TRBJ1-2; the D gene is possibly TRBD1 (5 bases). This TCR derives from a young man in good health and CMV-seronegative. Source material: PBMCs. The CDR3 coding sequence is TGTGCCAGCAGCGCGCAGGGATCGGGCCACTACCTCTATGGCTACACCTTC. Its protein product is CASSAQGSGHYLYGYTF.